The 5 T cell receptor beta chains listed next were all sequenced from one sample in a study of CD8 T cells in Susac syndrome. With random hexamers, reverse transcription was performed on about 0.5 to 1 ug of RNA. TCRdb itself ran the immunoSEQ multiplex PCR reads through MiXCR, one entry per CDR3 protein. The table records around 200,000 distinct CDR3 sequences, roughly 94% of them present only once. Sequencing was done on a sample of CD8+ T cells from PBMCs. These TCRs come from a human donor with Susac syndrome.

J is TRBJ2-3 and V is TRBV4-1, with D possibly being TRBD1 (5 bases). CDR3 length equals 15 residues. Germline V gene sequence: CDR1 MGHRA, CDR2 YSYEKL. Trimming pared 2 bases from V and 6 bases from J, leaving 15 bases between. This CDR3 is CASSQLSRVPDTQYF. CDR3 sequence (DNA): TGCGCCAGCAGCCAACTCTCCAGGGTACCGGATACGCAGTATTTT.

This chain links TRBV12-3 or TRBV12-4 with TRBJ2-7, with D unclear. Trimming removed 5 bases from V and 7 bases from J, with 18 bases in between. The CDR3 sequence is 14 residues long. CDR3 amino acids: CASSELGPLGEQYF. The CDR3 nucleotides read TGTGCCAGCAGTGAGTTGGGTCCTCTGGGGGAGCAGTACTTC.

This clonotype came up once. The gene calls are TRBV10-3 and TRBJ2-5; D gene unclear. Trimming stripped 10 bases from V and 3 bases from J, with 24 bases between. This CDR3 is 16 amino acids long. CDR1 and CDR2 from the germline V gene are ENHRY and SYGVKD. The CDR3 DNA follows: TGTGCCACACCCCCAGAAGGAGCGCTCGACAAAGAGACCCAGTACTTC. Its translation: CATPPEGALDKETQYF.

This chain links TRBV14 with TRBJ2-7, with 14 bases fitting TRBD2. This CDR3 region has 18 residues. The germline gives CDR1 SGHDN, CDR2 FVKESK. V gave up 1 base and J gave up 4 bases; unmatched junction bases: 9. The CDR3 is CASSQGGTSGRSRYEQYF. As DNA, the CDR3 is TGTGCCAGCAGCCAAGGAGGGACTAGCGGGAGATCGCGGTACGAGCAGTACTTC. Full variable domain (remainder filled in from reference TRBV14 and TRBJ2-7): EAGVTQFPSHSVIEKGQTVTLRCDPISGHDNLYWYRRVMGKEIKFLLHFVKESKQDESGMPNNRFLAERTGGTYSTLKVQPAELEDSGVYFCASSQGGTSGRSRYEQYFGPGTRLTVT.

This chain links TRBV20-1 with TRBJ2-1; no reliable D call. Between the trimmed V and J ends, which lost 3 bases and 0 bases, there was a span of 9 bases. Germline CDR1 DFQATT, CDR2 SNEGSKA (reference sequence). The CDR3 loop spans 14 amino acids. The DNA of the CDR3 is TGCAGTGCTAGTATGCTGAGCTCCTACAATGAGCAGTTCTTC. It is translated as CSASMLSSYNEQFF.